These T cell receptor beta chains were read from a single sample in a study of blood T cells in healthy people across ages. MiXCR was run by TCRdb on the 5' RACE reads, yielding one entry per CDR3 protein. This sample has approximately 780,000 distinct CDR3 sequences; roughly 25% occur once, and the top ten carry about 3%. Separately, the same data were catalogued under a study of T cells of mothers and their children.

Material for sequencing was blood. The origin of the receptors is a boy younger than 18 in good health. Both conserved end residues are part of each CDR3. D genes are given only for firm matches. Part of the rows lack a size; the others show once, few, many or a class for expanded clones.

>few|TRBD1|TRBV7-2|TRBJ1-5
TGTGCCAGCAGCCCGGGACAGCTTCAGCCCCAGCATTTT
CASSPGQLQPQHF
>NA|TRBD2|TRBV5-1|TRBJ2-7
TGCGCCAGCAGCTCGCCTCAGGTAGCGGGGGGTTCCTACGAGCAGTACTTC
CASSSPQVAGGSYEQYF
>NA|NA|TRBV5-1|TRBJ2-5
TGCGCCAGCAGCCCTGCTGTGGGAGAGACCCAGTACTTC
CASSPAVGETQYF
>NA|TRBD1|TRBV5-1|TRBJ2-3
TGCGCCAGCAGCCCCAAGGGGGCGAGCACAGATACGCAGTATTTT
CASSPKGASTDTQYF
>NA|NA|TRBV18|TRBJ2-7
TGTGCCAGCTCACCAGCCACCACCATCGAGCAGTACTTC
CASSPATTIEQYF
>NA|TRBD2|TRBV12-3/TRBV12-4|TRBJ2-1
TGTGCCAGCAGCCGCGGGGGGGTAGCCTACAATGAGCAGTTCTTC
CASSRGGVAYNEQFF
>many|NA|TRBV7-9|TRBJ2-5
TGTGCCAGCAGCTCCGGGGGACGTGAAGAGACCCAGTACTTC
CASSSGGREETQYF
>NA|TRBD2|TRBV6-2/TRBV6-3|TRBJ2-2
TGTGCCAGCAGTTACTTCAGCGGGGTTGAGGAGCTGTTTTTT
CASSYFSGVEELFF
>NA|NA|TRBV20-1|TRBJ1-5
TGCAGTGCTAGAGATTCGGGGGTCGCCAATCAGCCCCAGCATTTT
CSARDSGVANQPQHF
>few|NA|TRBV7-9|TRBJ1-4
TGTGCCAGCAGCCAAGGGCTGTTTCTTACCGAAAAACTGTTTTTT
CASSQGLFLTEKLFF
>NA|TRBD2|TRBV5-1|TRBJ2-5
TGCGCCAGCAGCCCGGCCCCACTAGCGGGACAAGAGACCCAGTACTTC
CASSPAPLAGQETQYF
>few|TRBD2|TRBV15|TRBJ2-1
TGTGCCACCAGCAGGGGACTAGCGGAATACAATGAGCAGTTCTTC
CATSRGLAEYNEQFF
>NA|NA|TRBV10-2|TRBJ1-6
TGCGCCAGCAGTGATGGCCAATCAAATTCACCCCTCCACTTT
CASSDGQSNSPLHF
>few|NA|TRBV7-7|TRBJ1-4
TGTGCCAGCAGCTTACGAGAAGCGGGAACCATCGCAACTAATGAAAAACTGTTTTTT
CASSLREAGTIATNEKLFF
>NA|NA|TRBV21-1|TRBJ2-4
TGTGCCAGCAGCCCCTCGGAGGCTGACATTCAGTACTTC
CASSPSEADIQYF
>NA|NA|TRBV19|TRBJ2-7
TGTGCCAGTAGTATTCAGGAATCCTACGAGCAGTACTTC
CASSIQESYEQYF
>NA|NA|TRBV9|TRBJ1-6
TGTGCCAGCAGCGTTGCGGGGATGGGGACTTCACCCCTCCACTTT
CASSVAGMGTSPLHF
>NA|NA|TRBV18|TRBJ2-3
TGTGCCAGCTCGCCCGGGCCTGCAGATACGCAGTGTTTT
CASSPGPADTQCF
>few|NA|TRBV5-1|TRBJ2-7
TGCGCCAGCAGCTTATACAGCCCTGGGGAGCAGTACTTC
CASSLYSPGEQYF
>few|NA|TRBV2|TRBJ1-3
TGTGCCAGCAGCGGAGGGCGAGGAAACACCATATATTTT
CASSGGRGNTIYF
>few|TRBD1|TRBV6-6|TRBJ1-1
TGTGCCAGCAGTCCACTCGACAGGGGGAAGACTGAAGCTTTCTTT
CASSPLDRGKTEAFF
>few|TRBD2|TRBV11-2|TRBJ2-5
TGTGCCAGCAGCTTGTCAGCGGGGTACCAAGAGACCCAGTACTTC
CASSLSAGYQETQYF
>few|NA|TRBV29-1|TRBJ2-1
TGCAGCGTCGCCCCCCAGGGAGAGCTGTACAATGAGCAGTTCTTC
CSVAPQGELYNEQFF
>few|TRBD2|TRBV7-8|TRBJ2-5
TGTGCCAGCAGCTTAGCCCGACTAGCGGGGACAGAGACCCAGTACTTC
CASSLARLAGTETQYF
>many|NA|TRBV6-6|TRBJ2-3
TGTGCCAGCAGTTACTCCTTAGCGGGCACAGATACGCAGTATTTT
CASSYSLAGTDTQYF
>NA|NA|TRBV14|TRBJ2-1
TGTGCCAGCAGCCAAGCTAGAAGCAATGAGCAGTTCTTC
CASSQARSNEQFF
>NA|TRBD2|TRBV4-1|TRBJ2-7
TGCGCCAGCAGCCAAGATCGACTAGCGGGGGAGTACGAGCAGTACTTC
CASSQDRLAGEYEQYF
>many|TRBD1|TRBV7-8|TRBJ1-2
TGTGCCAGCAGCTCCTACCGACAGGGAACGGATGGCTACACCTTC
CASSSYRQGTDGYTF
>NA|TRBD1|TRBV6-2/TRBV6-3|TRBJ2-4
TGTGCCAGCAGCCCGGACAGGACGGCCCGCAGAGGAATGATTCAGTACTTC
CASSPDRTARRGMIQYF
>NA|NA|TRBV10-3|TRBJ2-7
TGTGCCATCAGCGCATTCAGCTCCTACGAGCAGTACTTC
CAISAFSSYEQYF
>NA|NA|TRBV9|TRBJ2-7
TGTGCCAGCTCCGGGCAGTACTTC
CASSGQYF
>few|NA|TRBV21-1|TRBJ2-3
TGTGCCAGCAGCAAAGCTTGGACAGGGAGCACAGATACGCAGTATTTT
CASSKAWTGSTDTQYF
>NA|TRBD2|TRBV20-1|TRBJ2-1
TGCAGTGCTTATAGCGGGGGGGCATACAATGAGCAGTTCTTC
CSAYSGGAYNEQFF
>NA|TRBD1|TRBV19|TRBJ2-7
TGTGCCAGTAGTATACAGGGGGTCAACGAGCAGTACTTC
CASSIQGVNEQYF
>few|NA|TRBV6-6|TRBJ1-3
TGTGCCAGCAGCCGGGAATCCGGAAACACCATATATTTT
CASSRESGNTIYF
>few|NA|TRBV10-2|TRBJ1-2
TGCGCCAGCAGTGAGGACCGATACTATGGCTACACCTTC
CASSEDRYYGYTF
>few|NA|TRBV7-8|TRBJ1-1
TGTGCCAGCAGCCTGGAGGGGGACCGCACTGAAGCTTTCTTT
CASSLEGDRTEAFF
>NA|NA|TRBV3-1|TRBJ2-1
TGTGCCAGCAGCCAAGATGTCGGGAACGCCTACAATGAGCAGTTCTTC
CASSQDVGNAYNEQFF
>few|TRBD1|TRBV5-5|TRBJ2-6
TGTGCCAGCAGCTTGGCAGGGGACAGATTTTCTGGGGCCAACGTCCTGACTTTC
CASSLAGDRFSGANVLTF
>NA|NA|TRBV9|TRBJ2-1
TGTGCCAGCAGCGCGGAGGGTCCAGGGTCCTACAATGAGCAGTTCTTC
CASSAEGPGSYNEQFF
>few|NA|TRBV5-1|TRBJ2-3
TGCGCCAGCAGCTCGGGCGCTACGGGCGTGGATACGCAGTATTTT
CASSSGATGVDTQYF
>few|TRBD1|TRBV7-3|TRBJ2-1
TGTGCCAGCGGCTCGGGACAGTGGGGTGAGCAGTTCTTC
CASGSGQWGEQFF
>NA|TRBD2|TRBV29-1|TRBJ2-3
TGCAGCGTACTACTCGGGGGGGCCATGGATACGCAGTATTTT
CSVLLGGAMDTQYF
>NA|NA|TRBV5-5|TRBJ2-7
TGTGCCAGCAGCTTGTTGCCAGGGACCTACGAGCAGTACTTC
CASSLLPGTYEQYF
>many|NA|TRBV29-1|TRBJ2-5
TGCAGCGTTGCGGGGATCCGGGGGCAAGAGACCCAGTACTTC
CSVAGIRGQETQYF
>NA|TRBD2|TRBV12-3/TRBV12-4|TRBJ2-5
TGTGCCAGCAGTCGGGGCGGAGCGGGACTAGAAGAGACCCAGTACTTC
CASSRGGAGLEETQYF
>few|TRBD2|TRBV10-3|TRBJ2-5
TGTGCCATCAGTGAGACGGCTAGCGGGGGAGAGACCCAGTACTTC
CAISETASGGETQYF
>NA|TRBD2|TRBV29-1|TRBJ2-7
TGCAGCGTTGCTTCCCGGGGGGGCACCTACGAGCAGTACTTC
CSVASRGGTYEQYF
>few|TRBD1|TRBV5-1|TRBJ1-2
TGCGCCAGCGAGTCGGGACAGGGGGCGAGGGGCTACACCTTC
CASESGQGARGYTF
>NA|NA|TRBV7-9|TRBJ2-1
TGTGCCAGCAGCTTAGCGGCTGATAGGGGGGGCCGCTCCAATGAGCAGTTCTTC
CASSLAADRGGRSNEQFF
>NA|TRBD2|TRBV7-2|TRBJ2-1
TGTGCCAGCAGCCCGGGACTAGCGTGGGACGAGCAGTTCTTC
CASSPGLAWDEQFF
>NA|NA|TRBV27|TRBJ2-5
TGTGCCAGCAGCTCGCATAGAAGGGAGACCCAGTACTTC
CASSSHRRETQYF
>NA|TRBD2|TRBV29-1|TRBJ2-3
TGCAGCGTTGAAGAAAGACTAGCAGGAGGTACGCAGTATTTT
CSVEERLAGGTQYF
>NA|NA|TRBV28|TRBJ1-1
TGTGCCAGCAGCTCCGGAGGGTCAAACACTGAAGCTTTCTTT
CASSSGGSNTEAFF